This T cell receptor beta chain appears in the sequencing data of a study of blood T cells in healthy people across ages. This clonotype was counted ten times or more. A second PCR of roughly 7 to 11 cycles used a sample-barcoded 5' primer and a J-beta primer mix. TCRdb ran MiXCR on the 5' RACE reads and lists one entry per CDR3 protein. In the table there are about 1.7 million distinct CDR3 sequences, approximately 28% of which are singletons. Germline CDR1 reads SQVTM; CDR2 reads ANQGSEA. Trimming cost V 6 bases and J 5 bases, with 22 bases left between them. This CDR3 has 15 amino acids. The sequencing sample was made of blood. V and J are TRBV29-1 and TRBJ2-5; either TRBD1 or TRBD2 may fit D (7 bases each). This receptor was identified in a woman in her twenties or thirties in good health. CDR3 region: CSVRKGGTVGETQYF. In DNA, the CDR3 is TGCAGCGTCCGAAAGGGAGGGACAGTAGGGGAGACCCAGTACTTC.